A selection of T cell receptor beta chains follows, all from one sample in a study of Ad26.COV2.S vaccination and SARS-CoV-2 variants. The assay was immunoSEQ multiplex PCR, and TCRdb's table has in-frame clones only and misses some. The profile covers about 460,000 clones, with 80% to 90% appearing a single time and 1.7% taken by the ten largest. The material was peripheral blood, obtained in a trial of Ad26.COV2.S vaccine versus placebo. The receptors derive from a person aged 18 to 65 who received the Ad26.COV2.S COVID-19 vaccine or a placebo. Each CDR3 is given with its conserved first and last residue. Fields, in order: V gene, CDR3 protein.

TRBV19,CASSIVSGTGELFF
TRBV18,CASSPRAGPNTGELFF
TRBV19,CASRQDRALDSPLHF
TRBV19,CASSRRTARGNYGYTF
TRBV13,CASSQSGGLRRETQYF
TRBV14,CASSQGAYNTQYF
TRBV14,CASSQISNRGTGPSYEQYF
TRBV15,CATSSRALKDRGTNYGYTF
TRBV19,CASSPGTTLGEQYF
TRBV7-3,CASSIRGFGLAGETDTQYF
TRBV4-1,CASSHSGLAGMNTGELFF
TRBV2,CASSGEYEQYF
TRBV2,CASRANRNTEAFF
TRBV3-1/TRBV3-2,CASSRGGRPDTQYF
TRBV28,CASSVLGRNGVKNIQYF
TRBV9,CASSVGGASSYEQYF
TRBV7-9,CASRGWATEAFF
TRBV28,CASSLGKYEQYF
TRBV5-4,CASSLGMYSGVLVGEQFF
TRBV7-9,CASSPRTATEAFF
TRBV27,CASRTIEPGQETQYF
TRBV29-1,CSVQGSPEKLFF
TRBV2,CASKPRLSTDTQYF
TRBV11-3,CASSQGLVNEQFF
TRBV2,CASRRTSGRDIYNEQFF
TRBV9,CASSALLAGGHNEQFF
TRBV25-1,CASSDRPNTEAFF
TRBV5-1,CASSQGKGNYGYTF
TRBV7-2,CASSQNSPGLQETQYF
TRBV7-9,CASSLGQGGKAFF
TRBV7-2,CASSFQTGQGAAYEQYF
TRBV7-9,CASSISRTGPTIETQYF
TRBV11-2,CASSASGRRDTQYF
TRBV21-1,CASSPPGRDREATEAFF
TRBV5-1,CASSGFSRASYNEQFF
TRBV2,CASSERGVPLYEQYF
TRBV9,CASSVVGALGANEQFF
TRBV13,CASSSDGDNEKLFF
TRBV3-1/TRBV3-2,CASSQGWGVSNQPQHF
TRBV9,CASSGPLRGDGLRKLFF
TRBV30,CAWSSGGNYEQYF
TRBV4-3,CASSQGARQGVGEKLFF
TRBV14,CASSQHTDEKLFF
TRBV2,CASGATWISGGYTF
TRBV9,CASSAGAVSGNTIYF
TRBV5-1,CASSFLSFYGYTF
TRBV5-4,CASSRLTRSGMGAYNSPLHF